This T cell receptor (beta chain) appears in the sequencing data of a study of metastatic and nonmetastatic thyroid tumors (dated by TCRdb to the early 2020s). About the full investigation: Repertoires from peripheral blood and from tumor or nodule tissue samples of malignant and benign thyroid patients were compared. Overall results and qualifications from the work: In both blood and tumor samples, malignant tumors were reported to have significantly higher TCR beta diversity than benign nodules.

This clone was seen repeatedly, ten times or more. Its antigen is unknown. Base qualities are not provided; no much larger clone lies one nucleotide away. No patient had received any treatment before thyroid surgery. Patient clinical samples collected from the early 2010s to the late 2010s were retrospectively analysed using T-cell receptor beta sequencing. The library was prepared using PCR. The data were produced on an Illumina HiSeq 4000. High-throughput sequencing was used to profile the CDR3 region of the TCR beta-chain in every patient. Per the authors' processing: CDR3 differences across clinicopathological groups were used to build a classifier for discriminating distant-metastatic papillary thyroid cancer patients. The Shannon index was used to assess repertoire diversity, and the Morisita-Horn index was used to assess tumor-blood repertoire similarity. Using fastp trimming at Q25 and MiXCR clonotype assembly, TCRdb reanalyzed the public sequencing data and kept in-frame beta chains. In this record, the V and J calls reflect TCRdb's handling and not the investigators' own analysis. This sample is represented by about 40,000 clones; approximately 13% of them were singletons. In total, the top ten clones hold more than 8% of the sample.

Looking up the germline V gene (reference sequence) yields CDR1 LGHDT and CDR2 YNNKEL. Germline trimming: 3 bases from V, 9 bases from J; junction bases outside gene matches: 6. The CDR3 starts with the cysteine, ends with the phenylalanine, and has 15 residues. CDR3 DNA only is kept here, 45 bases in frame from base 1. The material sequenced was blood. This sequence originates from a female donor with papillary thyroid cancer or a benign thyroid nodule (not recorded which). Some clones in this sample may be carry-over from other donors' samples. The V gene is TRBV3-1 and the J gene is TRBJ2-4, and 12 junction bases match TRBD2. DNA sequence: TGTGCCAGCAGCCAGGCGACTAGCGGGAGCGGCATTCAGTACTTC. Its protein is CASSQATSGSGIQYF.